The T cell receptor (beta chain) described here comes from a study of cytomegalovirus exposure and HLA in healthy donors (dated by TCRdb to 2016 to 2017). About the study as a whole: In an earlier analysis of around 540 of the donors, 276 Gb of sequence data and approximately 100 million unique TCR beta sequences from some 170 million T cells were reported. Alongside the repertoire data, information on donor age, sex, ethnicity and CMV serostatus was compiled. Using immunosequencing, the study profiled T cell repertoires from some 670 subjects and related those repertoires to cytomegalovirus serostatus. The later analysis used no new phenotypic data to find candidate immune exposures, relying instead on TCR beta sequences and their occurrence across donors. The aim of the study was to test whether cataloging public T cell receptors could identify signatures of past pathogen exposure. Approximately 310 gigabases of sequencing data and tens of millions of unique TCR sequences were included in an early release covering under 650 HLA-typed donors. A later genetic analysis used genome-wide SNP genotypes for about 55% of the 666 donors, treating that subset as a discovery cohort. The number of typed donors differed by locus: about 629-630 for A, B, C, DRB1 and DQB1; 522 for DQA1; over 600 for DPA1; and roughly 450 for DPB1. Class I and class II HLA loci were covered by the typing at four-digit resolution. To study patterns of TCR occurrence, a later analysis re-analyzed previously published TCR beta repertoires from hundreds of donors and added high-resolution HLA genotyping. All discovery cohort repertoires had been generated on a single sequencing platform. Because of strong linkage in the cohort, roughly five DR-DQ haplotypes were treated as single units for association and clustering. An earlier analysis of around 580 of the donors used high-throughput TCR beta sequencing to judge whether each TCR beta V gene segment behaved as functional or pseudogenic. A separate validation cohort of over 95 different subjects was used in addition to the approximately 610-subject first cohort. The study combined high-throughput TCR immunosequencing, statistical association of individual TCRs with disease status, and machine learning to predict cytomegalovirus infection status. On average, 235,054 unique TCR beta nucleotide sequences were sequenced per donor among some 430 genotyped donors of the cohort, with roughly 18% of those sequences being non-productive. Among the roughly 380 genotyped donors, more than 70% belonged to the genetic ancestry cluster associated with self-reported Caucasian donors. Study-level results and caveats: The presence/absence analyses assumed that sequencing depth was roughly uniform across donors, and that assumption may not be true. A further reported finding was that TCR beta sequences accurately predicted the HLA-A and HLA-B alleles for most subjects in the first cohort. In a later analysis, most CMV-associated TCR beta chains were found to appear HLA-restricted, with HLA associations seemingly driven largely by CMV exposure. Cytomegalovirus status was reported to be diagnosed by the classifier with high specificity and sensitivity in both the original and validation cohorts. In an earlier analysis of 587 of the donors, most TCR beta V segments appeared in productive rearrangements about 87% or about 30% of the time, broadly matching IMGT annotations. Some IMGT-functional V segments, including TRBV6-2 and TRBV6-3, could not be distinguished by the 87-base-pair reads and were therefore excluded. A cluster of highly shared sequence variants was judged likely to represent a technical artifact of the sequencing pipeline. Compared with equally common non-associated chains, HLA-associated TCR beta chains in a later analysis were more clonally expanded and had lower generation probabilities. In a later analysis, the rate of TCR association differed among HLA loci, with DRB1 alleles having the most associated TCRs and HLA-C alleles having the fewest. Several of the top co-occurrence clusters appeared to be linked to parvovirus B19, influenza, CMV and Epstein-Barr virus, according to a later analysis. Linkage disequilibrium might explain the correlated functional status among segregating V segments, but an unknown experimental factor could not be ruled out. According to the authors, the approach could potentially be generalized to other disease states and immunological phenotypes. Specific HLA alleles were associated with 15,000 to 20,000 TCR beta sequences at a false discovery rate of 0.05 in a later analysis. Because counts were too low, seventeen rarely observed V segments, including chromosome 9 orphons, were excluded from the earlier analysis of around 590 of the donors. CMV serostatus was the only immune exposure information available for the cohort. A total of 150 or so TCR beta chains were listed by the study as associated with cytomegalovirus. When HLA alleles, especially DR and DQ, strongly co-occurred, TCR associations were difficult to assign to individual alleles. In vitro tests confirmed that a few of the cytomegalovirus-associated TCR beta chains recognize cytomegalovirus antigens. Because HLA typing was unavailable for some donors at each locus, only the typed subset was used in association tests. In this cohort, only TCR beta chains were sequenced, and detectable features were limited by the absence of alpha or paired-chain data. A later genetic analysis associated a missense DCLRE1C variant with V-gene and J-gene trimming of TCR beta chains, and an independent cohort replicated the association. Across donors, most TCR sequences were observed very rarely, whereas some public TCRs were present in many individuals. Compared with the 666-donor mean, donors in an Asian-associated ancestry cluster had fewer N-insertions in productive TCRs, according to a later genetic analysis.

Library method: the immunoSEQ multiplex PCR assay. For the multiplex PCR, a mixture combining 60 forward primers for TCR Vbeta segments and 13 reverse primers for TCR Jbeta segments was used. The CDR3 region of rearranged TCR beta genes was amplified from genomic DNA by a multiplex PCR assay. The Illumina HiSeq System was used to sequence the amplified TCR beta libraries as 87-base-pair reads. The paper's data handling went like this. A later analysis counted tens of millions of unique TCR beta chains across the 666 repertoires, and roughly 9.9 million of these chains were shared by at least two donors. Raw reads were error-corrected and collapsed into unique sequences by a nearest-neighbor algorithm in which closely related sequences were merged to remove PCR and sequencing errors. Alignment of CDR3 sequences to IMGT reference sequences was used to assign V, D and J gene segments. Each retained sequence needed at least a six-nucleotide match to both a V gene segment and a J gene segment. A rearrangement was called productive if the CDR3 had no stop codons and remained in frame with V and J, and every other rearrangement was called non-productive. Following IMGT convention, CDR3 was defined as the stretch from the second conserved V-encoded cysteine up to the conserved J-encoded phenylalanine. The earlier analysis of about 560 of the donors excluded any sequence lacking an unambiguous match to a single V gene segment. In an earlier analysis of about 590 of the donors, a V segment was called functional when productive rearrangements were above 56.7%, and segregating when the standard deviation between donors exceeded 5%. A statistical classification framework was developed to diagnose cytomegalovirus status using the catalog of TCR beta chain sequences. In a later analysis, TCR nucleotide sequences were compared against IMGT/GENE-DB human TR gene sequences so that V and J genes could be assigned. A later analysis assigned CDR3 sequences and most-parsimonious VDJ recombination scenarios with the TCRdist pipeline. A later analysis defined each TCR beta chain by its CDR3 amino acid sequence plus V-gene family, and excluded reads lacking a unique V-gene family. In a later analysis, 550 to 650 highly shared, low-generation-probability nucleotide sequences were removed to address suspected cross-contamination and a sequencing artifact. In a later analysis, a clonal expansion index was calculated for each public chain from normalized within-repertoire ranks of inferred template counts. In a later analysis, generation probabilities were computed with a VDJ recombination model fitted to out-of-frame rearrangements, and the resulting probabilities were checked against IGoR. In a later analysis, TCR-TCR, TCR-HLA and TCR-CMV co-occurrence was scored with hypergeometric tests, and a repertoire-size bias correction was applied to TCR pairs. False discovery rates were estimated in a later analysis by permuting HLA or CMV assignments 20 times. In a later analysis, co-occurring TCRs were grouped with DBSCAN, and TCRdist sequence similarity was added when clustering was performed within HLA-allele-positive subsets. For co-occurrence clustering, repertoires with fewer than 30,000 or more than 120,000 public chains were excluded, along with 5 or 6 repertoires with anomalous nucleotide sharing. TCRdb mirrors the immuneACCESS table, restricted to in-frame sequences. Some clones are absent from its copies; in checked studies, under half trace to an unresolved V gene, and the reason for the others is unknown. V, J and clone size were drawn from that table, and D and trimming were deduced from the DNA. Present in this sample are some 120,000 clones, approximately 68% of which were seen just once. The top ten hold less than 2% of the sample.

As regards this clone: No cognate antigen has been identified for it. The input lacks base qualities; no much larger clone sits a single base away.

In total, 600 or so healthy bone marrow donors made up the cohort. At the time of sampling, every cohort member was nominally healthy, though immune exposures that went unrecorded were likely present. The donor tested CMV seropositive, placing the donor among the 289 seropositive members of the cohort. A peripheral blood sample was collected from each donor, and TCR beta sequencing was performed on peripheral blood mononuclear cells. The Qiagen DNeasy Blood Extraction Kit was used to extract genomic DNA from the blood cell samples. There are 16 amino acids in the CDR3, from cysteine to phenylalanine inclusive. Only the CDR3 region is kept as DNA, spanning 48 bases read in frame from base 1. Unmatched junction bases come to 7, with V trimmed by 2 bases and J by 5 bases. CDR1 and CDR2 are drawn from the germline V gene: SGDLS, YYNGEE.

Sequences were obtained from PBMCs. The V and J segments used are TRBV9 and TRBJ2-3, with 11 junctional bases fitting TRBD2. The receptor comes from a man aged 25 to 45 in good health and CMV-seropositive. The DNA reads TGTGCCAGCAGCGTGAGACTAGCGGGACCGTTAGATACGCAGTATTTT. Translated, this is CASSVRLAGPLDTQYF.